The clone carrying this T cell receptor beta chain turned up a few times. The sample originates from a study of technical replicates of blood from several donors. Sequenced by immunoSEQ multiplex PCR; TCRdb stores in-frame clones only, minus some. The repertoire holds about 17,000 clones, with 70% to 85% as singletons. Germline CDR1 is SGHTA and CDR2 is FQGTGA. V shed 5 bases and J shed 4 bases, with 11 bases lying between them. The CDR3 covers 13 residues. This receptor was obtained from a human donor in good health. Some clones in this sample may be carry-over from other donors' samples. Sequencing input: PBMCs. The V call is TRBV7-3, the J call TRBJ1-1; possibly TRBD1 for D (6 bases). CDR3 protein: CASSRQVGTEAFF. In DNA form, the CDR3 reads TGTGCCAGCAGCCGACAGGTGGGCACTGAAGCTTTCTTT.